The sequence of this T cell receptor (beta chain) was determined in a study of T cell responses to AZD1222 COVID-19 vaccine. This clone was observed a few times. The assay was immunoSEQ multiplex PCR, and TCRdb's table has in-frame clones only and misses some. The sample consists of roughly 100,000 clones, roughly 88% of them appearing once. The V gene's germline CDR1 is LGHNA and CDR2 YNFKEQ. The CDR3 is 16 residues long. The ends lost 1 base at V and 6 bases at J; junction bases unmatched: 7. The sample here was peripheral blood, taken on day 0 of AZD1222 vaccination. The chain couples TRBV4-2 to TRBJ2-1, with 9 bases aligning to TRBD1. This clonotype was obtained from an adult in good health. As DNA, the CDR3 is TGTGCCAGCAGCCAAGTACCACAGGGGGCGGTCAATGAGCAGTTCTTC. Residues: CASSQVPQGAVNEQFF.